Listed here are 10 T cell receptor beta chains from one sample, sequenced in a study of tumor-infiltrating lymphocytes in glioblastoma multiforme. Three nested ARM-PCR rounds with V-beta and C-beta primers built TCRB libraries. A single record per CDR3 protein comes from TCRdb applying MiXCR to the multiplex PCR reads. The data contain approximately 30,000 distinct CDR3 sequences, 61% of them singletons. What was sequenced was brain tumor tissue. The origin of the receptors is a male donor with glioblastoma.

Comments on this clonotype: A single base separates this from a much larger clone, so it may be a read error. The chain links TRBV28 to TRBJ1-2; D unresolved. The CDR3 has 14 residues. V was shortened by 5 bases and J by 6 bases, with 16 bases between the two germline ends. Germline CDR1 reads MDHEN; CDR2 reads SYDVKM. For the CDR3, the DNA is TGTGCCAGCAGTCTAACACTGGGAGGGCATGGCTACACCTTC. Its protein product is CASSLTLGGHGYTF.

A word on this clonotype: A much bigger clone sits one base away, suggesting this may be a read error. CDR3 DNA sequence: TGCGCCAGCGGCTTGGAGGGGGCTGAAGCTTTCTTT. This translates into CASGLEGAEAFF. The genes are TRBV5-1 and TRBJ1-1, with a possible D match to TRBD1 (6 bases). The CDR3 covers 12 residues. Germline CDR1 reads SGHRS; CDR2 reads YFSETQ.

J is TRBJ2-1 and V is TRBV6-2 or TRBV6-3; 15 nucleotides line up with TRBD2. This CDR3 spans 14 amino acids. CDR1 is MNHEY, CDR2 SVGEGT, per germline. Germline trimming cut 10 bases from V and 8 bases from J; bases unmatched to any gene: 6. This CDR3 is CANGTSGRFDEQFF. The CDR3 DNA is TGTGCCAACGGGACTAGCGGGAGGTTCGATGAGCAGTTCTTC.

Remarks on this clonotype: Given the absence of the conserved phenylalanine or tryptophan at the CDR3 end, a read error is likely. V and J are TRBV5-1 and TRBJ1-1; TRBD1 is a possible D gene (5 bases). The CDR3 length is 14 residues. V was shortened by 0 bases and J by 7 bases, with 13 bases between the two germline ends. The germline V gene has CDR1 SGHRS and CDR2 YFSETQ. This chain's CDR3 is CASSLEGSSIEAFS. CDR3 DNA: TGCGCCAGCAGCTTGGAGGGGAGTAGCATTGAAGCTTTCTCT.

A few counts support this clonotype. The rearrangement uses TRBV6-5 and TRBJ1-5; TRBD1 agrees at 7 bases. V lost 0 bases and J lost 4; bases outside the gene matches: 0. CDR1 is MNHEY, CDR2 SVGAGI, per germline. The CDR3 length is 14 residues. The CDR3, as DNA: TGTGCCAGCAGTTACTCGGACAGGAATCAGCCCCAGCATTTT. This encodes CASSYSDRNQPQHF.

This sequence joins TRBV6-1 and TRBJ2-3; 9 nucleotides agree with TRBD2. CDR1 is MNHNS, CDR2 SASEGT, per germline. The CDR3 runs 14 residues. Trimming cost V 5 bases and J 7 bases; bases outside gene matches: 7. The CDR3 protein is CASSSSGVGYTQYF. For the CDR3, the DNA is TGTGCCAGCAGTTCTAGCGGGGTAGGATATACGCAGTATTTT.

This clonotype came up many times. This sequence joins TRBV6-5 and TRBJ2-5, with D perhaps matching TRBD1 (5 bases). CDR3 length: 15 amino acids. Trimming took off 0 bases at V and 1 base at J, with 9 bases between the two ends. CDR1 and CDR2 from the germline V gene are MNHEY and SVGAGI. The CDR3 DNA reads TGTGCCAGCAGTTACTCGTGGACACTCCAAGAGACCCAGTACTTC. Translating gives CASSYSWTLQETQYF.

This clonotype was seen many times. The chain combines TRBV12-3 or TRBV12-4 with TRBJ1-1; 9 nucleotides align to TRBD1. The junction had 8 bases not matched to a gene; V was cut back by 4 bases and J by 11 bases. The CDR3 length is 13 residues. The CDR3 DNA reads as TGTGCCAGCAGTTCCCGACAGGGGGAGGGCGCTTTCTTT. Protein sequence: CASSSRQGEGAFF.

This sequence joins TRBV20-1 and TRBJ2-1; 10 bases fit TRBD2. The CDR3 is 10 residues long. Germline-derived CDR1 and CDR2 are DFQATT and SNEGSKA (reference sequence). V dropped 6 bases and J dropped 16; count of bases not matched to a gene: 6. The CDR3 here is CSARGLARFF. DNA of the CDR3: TGCAGTGCGAGGGGACTAGCGCGATTCTTC.

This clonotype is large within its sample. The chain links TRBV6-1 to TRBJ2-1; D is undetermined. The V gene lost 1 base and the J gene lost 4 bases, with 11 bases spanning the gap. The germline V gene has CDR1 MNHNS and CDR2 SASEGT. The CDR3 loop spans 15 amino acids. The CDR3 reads CASSEEVVAYNEQFF. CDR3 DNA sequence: TGTGCCAGCAGTGAAGAAGTCGTAGCATACAATGAGCAGTTCTTC.